This passage covers 11 T cell receptor beta chains from one sample sequenced in a study of response to subunit inactivated influenza vaccine. TCRdb re-analysed the RT-PCR reads in MiXCR, keeping a single row per CDR3 protein. The top ten clones hold roughly a tenth of a sample with about 620,000 distinct CDR3 sequences, around 11% of them seen once. The sequencing here drew on PBMCs from blood, taken on the day of vaccination. These receptors all stem from a man aged 50 or older who received an inactivated influenza vaccine.

This clonotype was observed many times. The rearrangement joins TRBV7-9 to TRBJ2-3; D might be TRBD1 (6 bases). The length of the CDR3 is 14 residues. Germline V gene sequence: CDR1 SEHNR, CDR2 FQNEAQ (reference sequence). V lost 6 bases, J lost 5 bases, and 15 bases lay in between. This chain's CDR3 is CASRSGTIEDTQYF. For the CDR3, the DNA is TGTGCCAGCAGATCCGGGACAATCGAAGATACGCAGTATTTT.

This clonotype was seen a few times. The chain uses TRBV7-9 and TRBJ2-7, with 8 bases fitting TRBD2. The CDR3 loop spans 15 amino acids. The V gene's germline CDR1 is SEHNR and CDR2 FQNEAQ (reference sequence). Germline trimming cut 5 bases from V and 5 bases from J; bases unmatched to any gene: 11. This CDR3 reads CASSAPGTRHHEQYF. The CDR3 DNA sequence: TGTGCCAGCAGCGCCCCCGGGACTAGACACCACGAGCAGTACTTC.

The rearrangement links TRBV7-2 to TRBJ2-1, with 10 positions matching TRBD2. Looked up from germline, CDR1 is SGHTA and CDR2 is FQGNSA. The CDR3 is 15 residues long. Trimming cost V 5 bases and J 4 bases; bases outside gene matches: 5. Written as DNA, the CDR3 is TGTGCCAGCAGCCAAACTAGCGGGGATTACAATGAGCAGTTCTTC. Translating it yields CASSQTSGDYNEQFF.

The V call is TRBV11-2, the J call TRBJ2-3, with TRBD2 matching over 9 bases. The germline V gene has CDR1 SGHAT and CDR2 FQNNGV. The junction had 12 bases not matched to a gene; V was cut back by 2 bases and J by 6 bases. The CDR3 sequence is 17 residues long. The CDR3 DNA follows: TGTGCCAGCAGCTTATATATTAGCGGGGGAATGTCGGATACGCAGTATTTT. This encodes CASSLYISGGMSDTQYF. The full variable domain, rest sourced from reference TRBV11-2 and TRBJ2-3, is EAGVAQSPRYKIIEKRQSVAFWCNPISGHATLYWYQQILGQGPKLLIQFQNNGVVDDSQLPKDRFSAERLKGVDSTLKIQPAKLEDSAVYLCASSLYISGGMSDTQYFGPGTRLTVL.

The chain recombines TRBV4-2 with TRBJ2-7, with 10 bases fitting TRBD2. The length of the CDR3 is 15 residues. CDR1 is LGHNA and CDR2 is YNFKEQ in the germline V gene. The trim removed 2 bases at V and 4 bases at J, leaving 5 bases unmatched. As DNA, the CDR3 is TGTGCCAGCAGCCAAACCCTAGCGGGAGTGTACGAGCAGTACTTC. Protein product: CASSQTLAGVYEQYF.

The chain joins TRBV5-4 to TRBJ2-5; D tentatively reads TRBD1 or TRBD2 (5 bases each). The CDR3 is 19 residues long. The germline V gene has CDR1 SGHNT and CDR2 YYREEE (reference sequence). V lost 0 bases and J 0 bases, leaving 21 bases between the germline ends. DNA for the CDR3: TGTGCCAGCAGCTTGGAGACAGTACCCCTAGCCCGGTACCAAGAGACCCAGTACTTC. Translation: CASSLETVPLARYQETQYF.

This clonotype was seen at least ten times. The chain combines TRBV20-1 with TRBJ2-1, with 11 bases fitting TRBD2. Germline CDR1 DFQATT, CDR2 SNEGSKA (reference sequence). The CDR3 has 13 amino acids. V shed 6 bases, J shed 4 bases, and the junction held 2 bases outside the gene matches. The CDR3 bases are TGCAGTGCGAGGACTAGCGGGTACAATGAGCAGTTCTTC. The encoded protein is CSARTSGYNEQFF.

This clonotype was seen a few times. The chain recombines TRBV7-6 with TRBJ2-2; 12 bases align to TRBD2. This CDR3 has 15 amino acids. Germline CDR1 and CDR2: SGHVS and FNYEAQ. The J segment lost 1 base and the V segment lost 10 bases, leaving 4 bases of the junction unmatched. DNA of the CDR3: TGTGCCACCAAACTAGCGGGAGGGAACACCGGGGAGCTGTTTTTT. Translation gives CATKLAGGNTGELFF.

The V gene is TRBV2, the J gene TRBJ2-7; possibly TRBD2 for D (5 bases). Germline loops: CDR1 SNHLY, CDR2 FYNNEI. CDR3 size: 13 residues. V lost 8 bases and J lost 2, with 13 bases in between. CDR3 in DNA: TGTGCCAGCCATCGGGGTAATCCCTACGAGCAGTACTTC. Translated, it gives CASHRGNPYEQYF.

V is TRBV29-1 and J is TRBJ2-2; 11 bases fit TRBD1. V shed 6 bases and J 9 bases; nucleotides not matched to a gene: 6. There are 13 residues in the CDR3. CDR1 is SQVTM, CDR2 ANQGSEA, per germline. For the CDR3, the DNA is TGCAGCGTCCGGGACAGGGGGAGTTGGGAGCTGTTTTTT. Protein product: CSVRDRGSWELFF.

This clonotype was seen a few times. This rearrangement joins TRBV5-1 to TRBJ1-1, with D maybe TRBD1 (6 bases). V lost 4 bases, J lost 0 bases, and 13 bases lay in between. This CDR3 has 15 amino acids. Germline lookup yields CDR1 SGHRS and CDR2 YFSETQ. The CDR3 spells CASSQDSPMNTEAFF. CDR3 bases: TGCGCCAGCAGCCAGGACAGTCCTATGAACACTGAAGCTTTCTTT.